One and the same sample provided the 10 T cell receptor beta chains below, sequenced in a study of beta chain features in type 1 diabetes. Expressed TCRB transcripts got sequenced, as all isolated RNA was reverse transcribed. Repertoires were generated with immunoSEQ multiplex PCR, while TCRdb's copy carries only in-frame clones and drops some. Of 620,000 or so clones listed, around 15% are singletons. The source material was naive CD4+ T cells from blood. Receptors originate from a young man in good health.

This clone was found a few times. This rearrangement joins TRBV5-6 to TRBJ1-5; 10 bases line up with TRBD1. The CDR3 runs 15 residues. V shed 2 bases, J shed 4 bases, and the junction held 3 bases outside the gene matches. CDR1 and CDR2 (germline): SGHDT, YYEEEE. The CDR3 coding sequence is TGTGCCAGCAGCTTAAGGGGACAGGGGAATCAGCCCCAGCATTTT. It codes for CASSLRGQGNQPQHF.

This clone has more than one count but fewer than ten. The gene calls are TRBV18 and TRBJ1-4, with D possibly being TRBD1 (6 bases). V was trimmed by 6 bases and J by 8 bases, leaving 19 bases between them. This CDR3 has 15 residues. Per germline, CDR1 KGHSH and CDR2 LQKENI. The CDR3 bases are TGTGCCAGCTCCTCGGGGGCGACAAATCGCGAAAAACTGTTTTTT. Translated: CASSSGATNREKLFF.

The V gene is TRBV5-4, the J gene TRBJ2-5, with D unresolved. V lost 4 bases, J lost 4 bases, and 8 bases lay in between. Germline-derived CDR1 and CDR2 are SGHNT and YYREEE (reference sequence). The CDR3 extends over 12 amino acids. For the CDR3, the DNA is TGTGCCAGCAGCCCTTCCCCAGAGACCCAGTACTTC. Translated, it gives CASSPSPETQYF.

The V call is TRBV27, the J call TRBJ1-2; D uncertain. The CDR3 covers 14 residues. V lost 5 bases and J lost 5, with 15 bases in between. Germline V gene sequence: CDR1 MNHEY, CDR2 SMNVEV (reference sequence). As DNA, the CDR3 is TGTGCCAGCAGTCCTCTCTCGGGGTGGTATGGCTACACCTTC. This gives the protein CASSPLSGWYGYTF.

This chain connects TRBV18 to TRBJ2-1, with 14 bases lining up with TRBD2. V dropped 4 bases and J dropped 3; count of bases not matched to a gene: 5. This CDR3 spans 17 amino acids. Germline CDR1 KGHSH, CDR2 LQKENI. As DNA, the CDR3 is TGTGCCAGCTCACGACTAGCGGGAGGGGTTGTCTACAATGAGCAGTTCTTC. It yields the protein CASSRLAGGVVYNEQFF.

In its sample, this clone was seen a few times. The J gene is TRBJ2-1, the V gene TRBV5-1; 8 nucleotides align to TRBD1. Germline lookup yields CDR1 SGHRS and CDR2 YFSETQ. Trimming took 2 bases from V and 3 from J; bases not matched to a gene: 4. The CDR3 consists of 15 residues. The CDR3 region is CASSLADRVYNEQFF. As DNA, the CDR3 is TGCGCCAGCAGCTTAGCGGACAGGGTCTACAATGAGCAGTTCTTC.

The V and J genes are TRBV7-6 and TRBJ1-5; the D is unclear. The germline V gene has CDR1 SGHVS and CDR2 FNYEAQ. Between the trimmed V and J ends, which lost 0 bases and 4 bases, there was a span of 10 bases. CDR3 length equals 15 residues. CDR3 bases: TGTGCCAGCAGCTTAGCCCCAGGATTGAATCAGCCCCAGCATTTT. Translation: CASSLAPGLNQPQHF.

The V gene is TRBV5-4, the J gene TRBJ2-7, with 7 bases fitting TRBD1. From germline, CDR1 is SGHNT and CDR2 YYREEE (reference sequence). V dropped 4 bases and J dropped 3; count of bases not matched to a gene: 1. This CDR3 contains 12 residues. The CDR3 reads CASSRQGYEQYF. CDR3 nucleotide sequence: TGTGCCAGCAGCCGACAGGGCTACGAGCAGTACTTC.

The V gene is TRBV15, the J gene TRBJ2-2; 12 bases agree with TRBD2. The CDR3 spans 17 residues. The J segment lost 3 bases and the V segment lost 0 bases, leaving 2 bases of the junction unmatched. CDR1 is LNHNV, CDR2 YYDKDF, per germline (reference sequence). The CDR3 loop reads CATSRETSGGHTGELFF. The CDR3 coding sequence is TGTGCCACCAGCAGAGAGACTAGCGGGGGACACACCGGGGAGCTGTTTTTT. The full variable domain, with the rest looked up from reference TRBV15 and TRBJ2-2, is DAMVIQNPRYQVTQFGKPVTLSCSQTLNHNVMYWYQQKSSQAPKLLFHYYDKDFNNEADTPDNFQSRRPNTSFCFLDIRSPGLGDTAMYLCATSRETSGGHTGELFFGEGSRLTVL.

There are a few counts of this clone. The DNA for the CDR3 is TGTGCCAGCTCACCACCGAACGGGGAGCAGTACTTC. It specifies CASSPPNGEQYF. This sequence joins TRBV18 and TRBJ2-7; no reliable D call. CDR1 KGHSH and CDR2 LQKENI come from the germline V gene. The CDR3 loop spans 12 amino acids. The ends were cut back, 0 bases at V and 7 bases at J, with 7 bases in the middle. The full variable domain, with the rest looked up from reference TRBV18 and TRBJ2-7, is NAGVMQNPRHLVRRRGQEARLRCSPMKGHSHVYWYRQLPEEGLKFMVYLQKENIIDESGMPKERFSAEFPKEGPSILRIQQVVRGDSAAYFCASSPPNGEQYFGPGTRLTVT.